This TCR beta chain was captured by sequencing in a study of blood T cell repertoires in COVID-19. For the study at large: Specimens from acute and convalescent COVID-19 originated in the United States, Italy and Spain. In each case, the material was cDNA or gDNA derived from T cells, B-cell-depleted T cells, or PBMCs.

In the source study's methods: Amplified reference gene primers provided the basis for estimating nucleated cell counts. The data were produced by immunoSEQ multiplex PCR, yet TCRdb's version contains in-frame clones alone and is incomplete. The DNA gave D and trimming, while V, J and clone size come from that table. The sample comprises fewer than 95,000 clones, 80% to 90% of which are singletons, and under 9.5% rests with the top ten. The CDR3 loop spans 16 amino acids. The germline V gene encodes CDR1 LGHNA and CDR2 YNFKEQ. The ends lost 4 bases at V and 5 bases at J; junction bases unmatched: 7. The sample taken for sequencing was peripheral blood. This chain links TRBV4-2 with TRBJ2-1; the match to TRBD2 covers 11 bases. The sequence was obtained from a man in his fifties with acute or convalescent COVID-19. The chain's CDR3 is CASSPISGGGDNEQFF. The CDR3 coding sequence is TGTGCCAGCAGCCCCATTAGCGGGGGGGGAGACAATGAGCAGTTCTTC.